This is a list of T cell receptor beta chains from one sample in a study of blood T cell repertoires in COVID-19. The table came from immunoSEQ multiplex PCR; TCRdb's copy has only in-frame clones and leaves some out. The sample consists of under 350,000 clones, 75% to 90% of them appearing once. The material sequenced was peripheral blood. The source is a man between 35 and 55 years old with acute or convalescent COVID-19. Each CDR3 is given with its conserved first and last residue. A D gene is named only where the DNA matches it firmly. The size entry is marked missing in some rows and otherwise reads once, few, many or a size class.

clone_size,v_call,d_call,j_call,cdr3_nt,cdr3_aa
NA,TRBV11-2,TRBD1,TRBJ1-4,TGTGCCAGCAGCCCGGGACAGATTGCAACTAATGAAAAACTGTTTTTT,CASSPGQIATNEKLFF
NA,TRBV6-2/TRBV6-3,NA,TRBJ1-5,TGTGCCAGCAGTTATTCCTCGACAGACGCCCAGTATAGCAATCAGCCCCAGCATTTT,CASSYSSTDAQYSNQPQHF
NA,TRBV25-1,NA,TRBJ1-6,TGTGCCAGCAGGGGGGCCCACTCCTATAATTCACCCCTCCACTTT,CASRGAHSYNSPLHF
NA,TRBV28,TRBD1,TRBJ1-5,TGTGCCAGCAGTCCCCGACAGGGCCCCCAGCCCCAGCATTTT,CASSPRQGPQPQHF
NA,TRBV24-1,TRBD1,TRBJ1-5,TGTGCCACCAGTGAGGGGACAGGGGCGCTTAGCAATCAGCCCCAGCATTTT,CATSEGTGALSNQPQHF
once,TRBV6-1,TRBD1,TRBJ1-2,TGTGCCAGCAGTGAAGTGACAGGGCGAAGTAATGGCTACACCTTC,CASSEVTGRSNGYTF
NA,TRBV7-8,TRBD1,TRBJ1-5,TGTGCCAGCAGCTCCAGGACAGGGGGCCGAGGCAATCAGCCCCAGCATTTT,CASSSRTGGRGNQPQHF
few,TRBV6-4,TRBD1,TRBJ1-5,TGTGCCAGCAGGGCGACAGGGTATAGCAATCAGCCCCAGCATTTT,CASRATGYSNQPQHF
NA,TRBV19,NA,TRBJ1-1,TGTGCCAGTAGTGTCGGGTTTCGGGGAACTGAAGCTTTCTTT,CASSVGFRGTEAFF
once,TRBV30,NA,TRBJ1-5,TGTGCCTGGAGTGTACCGGTAAGCAATCAGCCCCAGCATTTT,CAWSVPVSNQPQHF
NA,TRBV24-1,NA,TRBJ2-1,TGTGCCACCAGTGGGGGCAGGAGCTCCTACAATGAGCAGTTCTTC,CATSGGRSSYNEQFF
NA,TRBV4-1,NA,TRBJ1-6,TGCGCCAGCAGCCAAGAGGTGCAGTCACCCCTCCACTTT,CASSQEVQSPLHF
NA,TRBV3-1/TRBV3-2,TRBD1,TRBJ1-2,TGTGCCAGCAGCCAAGCCGGGACAGGGGGCATCGTTTCCTATGGCTACACCTTC,CASSQAGTGGIVSYGYTF
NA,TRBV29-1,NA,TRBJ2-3,TGCAGCGTTGACCGGGGAGGTCAAAGTACAGATACGCAGTATTTT,CSVDRGGQSTDTQYF
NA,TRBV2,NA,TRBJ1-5,TGTGCCAGCAGTGACCCAGGGGCTGGGAGCAATCAGCCCCAGCATTTT,CASSDPGAGSNQPQHF
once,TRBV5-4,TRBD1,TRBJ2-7,TGTGCCAGCAGCCCACCGGGACAGGGGGCCTACGAGCAGTACTTC,CASSPPGQGAYEQYF
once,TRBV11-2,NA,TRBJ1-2,TGTGCCAGCAGCTTCGTAACACGTGGCTACACCTTC,CASSFVTRGYTF
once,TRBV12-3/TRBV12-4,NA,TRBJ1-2,TGTGCCAGCAGACCTACAGGCTCCTATGGCTACACCTTC,CASRPTGSYGYTF
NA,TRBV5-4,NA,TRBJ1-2,TGTGCCAGCAGCCTCCCCGGACAGACCGACTATGGCTACACCTTC,CASSLPGQTDYGYTF
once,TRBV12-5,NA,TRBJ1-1,TGTGCTAGTGCGGCGGGGGGCAACACTGAAGCTTTCTTT,CASAAGGNTEAFF
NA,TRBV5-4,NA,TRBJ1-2,TGTGCCAGCAGTCCTTTTGGGGCCACGGGCTATGGCTACACCTTC,CASSPFGATGYGYTF
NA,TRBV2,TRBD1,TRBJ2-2,TGTGCCAGCACCGGATCAGGGGGTTACACCGGGGAGCTGTTTTTT,CASTGSGGYTGELFF
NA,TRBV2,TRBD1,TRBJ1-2,TGTGCCAGCAAGGGGACAGGGATCGGTGGCTACACCTTC,CASKGTGIGGYTF
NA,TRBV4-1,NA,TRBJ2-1,TGCGCCAGCAGCCAAGTAGCCTCAAATAATGAGCAGTTCTTC,CASSQVASNNEQFF
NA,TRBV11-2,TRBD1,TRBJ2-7,TGTGCCAGCAGCTTAGGGACAGGTCCCCTTTGGGAGCAGTACTTC,CASSLGTGPLWEQYF
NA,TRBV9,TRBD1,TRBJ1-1,TGTGCCATTTCACCACAGGGGGCAGGCACTGAAGCTTTCTTT,CAISPQGAGTEAFF
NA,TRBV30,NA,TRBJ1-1,TGTGCCTGGGGGGCGTGGGCGAACACTGAAGCTTTCTTT,CAWGAWANTEAFF
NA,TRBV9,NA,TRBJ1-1,TGTGCCAGCAGCGAGGATATCCTGGCAGGGACTATGAACACTGAAGCTTTCTTT,CASSEDILAGTMNTEAFF
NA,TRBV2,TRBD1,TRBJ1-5,TGTGCCAGCAATTCCTTCGGGACAGGGTCTAATCAGCCCCAGCATTTT,CASNSFGTGSNQPQHF
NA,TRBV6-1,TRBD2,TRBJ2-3,TGTGCCAGCAGTGAAGCGATGGCGGGGGGGCAAGATACGCAGTATTTT,CASSEAMAGGQDTQYF
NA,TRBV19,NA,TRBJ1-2,TGTGCCAGTAGTATTAAGGCAGGGGTAGATGGCTACACCTTC,CASSIKAGVDGYTF
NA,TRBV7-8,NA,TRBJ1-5,TGTGCCAGCAGCTTTTTCGTAGGGGACAATCAGCCCCAGCATTTT,CASSFFVGDNQPQHF
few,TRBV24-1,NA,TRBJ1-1,TGTGCCACCAGTGACCCCGGGAGGACTGAAGCTTTCTTT,CATSDPGRTEAFF
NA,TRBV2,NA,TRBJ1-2,TGTGCCAGCAGCACCGGGACAAATTATGGCTACACCTTC,CASSTGTNYGYTF
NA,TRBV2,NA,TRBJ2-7,TGTGCCAGCAGTACTCTCGTCTACGAGCAGTACTTC,CASSTLVYEQYF
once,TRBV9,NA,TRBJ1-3,TGTGCCAGCAGCGTAGGTTCCGGCTCTGGAAACACCATATATTTT,CASSVGSGSGNTIYF
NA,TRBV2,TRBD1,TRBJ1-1,TGTGCCAGCAGTGACCGGACAGGGTGGACTGAAGCTTTCTTT,CASSDRTGWTEAFF
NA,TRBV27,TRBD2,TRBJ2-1,TGTGCCAGCGCCTTAGCGGGGGGGTCCTACAATGAGCAGTTCTTC,CASALAGGSYNEQFF
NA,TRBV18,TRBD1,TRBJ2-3,TGTGCCAGCTCACCCGGGACAGGGAGCACAGATACGCAGTATTTT,CASSPGTGSTDTQYF
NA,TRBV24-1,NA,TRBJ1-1,TGTGCCACCAGTGATTCAGGGGTAAACACTGAAGCTTTCTTT,CATSDSGVNTEAFF
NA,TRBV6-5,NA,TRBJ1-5,TGTGCCAGCAGCTTAACGGCGGGTCAGCCCCAGCATTTT,CASSLTAGQPQHF
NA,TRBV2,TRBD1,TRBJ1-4,TGTGCCAGCAGTGGGTCTTCGGGACAGGGTGATGAAAAACTGTTTTTT,CASSGSSGQGDEKLFF
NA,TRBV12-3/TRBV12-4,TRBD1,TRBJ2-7,TGTGCCGGCCGGGACAGGGACTACGAGCAGTACTTC,CAGRDRDYEQYF
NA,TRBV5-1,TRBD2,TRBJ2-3,TGCGCCAGCAGCCCACCCGCGGGGAGGGTCACAGATACGCAGTATTTT,CASSPPAGRVTDTQYF
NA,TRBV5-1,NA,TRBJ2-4,TGCGCCAGCAGCCCGGAGAATGGAGGAAACATTCAGTACTTC,CASSPENGGNIQYF
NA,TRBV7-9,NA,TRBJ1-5,TGTGCCAGCAGCACCCCCCGGGTCCCATCGGTTCAGCCCCAGCATTTT,CASSTPRVPSVQPQHF
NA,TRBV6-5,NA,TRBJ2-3,TGTGCCAGCAGTAGGGGCGGCACAGATACGCAGTATTTT,CASSRGGTDTQYF
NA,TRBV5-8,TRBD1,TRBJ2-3,TGTGCCAGCATGGGACAGGAGAACACAGATACGCAGTATTTT,CASMGQENTDTQYF
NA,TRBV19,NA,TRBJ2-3,TGTGCCAGTAGTATAGCCTGGGGGGCAGATACGCAGTATTTT,CASSIAWGADTQYF
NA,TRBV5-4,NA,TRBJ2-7,TGTGCCAGCAGCTTGGTTGGAGGGTTAAGGTACTTC,CASSLVGGLRYF
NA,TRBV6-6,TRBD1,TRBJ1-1,TGTGCCAGCAGTGCCGGACAGGAGGGGACTGAAGCTTTCTTT,CASSAGQEGTEAFF
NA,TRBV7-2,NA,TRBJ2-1,TGTGCCAGCAGCTTAAGGGGCTCCTACAATGAGCAGTTCTTC,CASSLRGSYNEQFF
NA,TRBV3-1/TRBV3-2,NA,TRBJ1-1,TGTGCCAGCAGCCAAGATAGGGGGAGGGCCTTGAACACTGAAGCTTTCTTT,CASSQDRGRALNTEAFF